The 10 T cell receptor beta chains given below trace back to one sample, sequenced in a study of T cell responses to AZD1222 COVID-19 vaccine. The assay was immunoSEQ multiplex PCR, and TCRdb's table has in-frame clones only and misses some. The sample records about 120,000 clones, 92% being singletons. This specimen was peripheral blood, taken 28 days after the second AZD1222 dose. The source of these receptors is an adult who received the AZD1222 COVID-19 vaccine.

The rearrangement joins TRBV4-1 to TRBJ1-2, with D possibly being TRBD1 (5 bases). The V end was cut by 8 bases, the J end by 2 bases, with 15 bases between. The germline gives CDR1 MGHRA, CDR2 YSYEKL. The CDR3 runs to 14 residues. CDR3 sequence: CASAGQGPNYGYTF. In nucleotides, the CDR3 is TGCGCCAGCGCTGGGCAGGGCCCGAACTATGGCTACACCTTC.

V and J are TRBV14 and TRBJ1-2, with 8 bases that match TRBD1. The CDR3 spans 14 residues. V shed 4 bases and J 8 bases; nucleotides not matched to a gene: 9. Germline V lookup: CDR1 SGHDN, CDR2 FVKESK. CDR3 sequence (DNA): TGTGCCAGCAGCCCACGGACAGGGCCTGACGGCTACACCTTC. Translating it yields CASSPRTGPDGYTF. Supplemented by reference TRBV14 and TRBJ1-2, the full variable domain reads EAGVTQFPSHSVIEKGQTVTLRCDPISGHDNLYWYRRVMGKEIKFLLHFVKESKQDESGMPNNRFLAERTGGTYSTLKVQPAELEDSGVYFCASSPRTGPDGYTFGSGTRLTVV.

This chain links TRBV7-9 with TRBJ1-5; D is unresolved. Looked up from germline, CDR1 is SEHNR and CDR2 is FQNEAQ (reference sequence). This CDR3 spans 16 amino acids. Trimming took off 1 base at V and 1 base at J, with 11 bases between the two ends. CDR3 protein: CASSLGVGLSNQPQHF. For the CDR3, the DNA is TGTGCCAGCAGCTTAGGGGTGGGTCTGAGCAATCAGCCCCAGCATTTT.

This clone was found once. The chain joins TRBV5-1 to TRBJ2-1; maybe TRBD2 (6 bases). Trimming removed 4 bases from V and 1 base from J, with 12 bases in between. Germline V gives CDR1 SGHRS, CDR2 YFSETQ. The CDR3 consists of 15 residues. In DNA, the CDR3 is TGCGCCAGCAGCACCGACGGGGGTTCCTACAATGAGCAGTTCTTC. It codes for CASSTDGGSYNEQFF. Full variable domain (missing parts from reference TRBV5-1 and TRBJ2-1): KAGVTQTPRYLIKTRGQQVTLSCSPISGHRSVSWYQQTPGQGLQFLFEYFSETQRNKGNFPGRFSGRQFSNSRSEMNVSTLELGDSALYLCASSTDGGSYNEQFFGPGTRLTVL.

The V call is TRBV18, the J call TRBJ2-5; D unresolved. Germline CDR1 reads KGHSH; CDR2 reads LQKENI. The CDR3 length is 15 residues. With 3 bases removed from V and 1 base from J, the gap between germline ends came to 12 bases. The CDR3 DNA reads TGTGCCAGCTCACCCGCACGTGGGTCCCAAGAGACCCAGTACTTC. It codes for CASSPARGSQETQYF.

V gene TRBV7-8 combines with J gene TRBJ1-3; a possible D gene is TRBD1 (6 bases). Germline CDR1 is SGHVS and CDR2 is FQNEAQ. V was trimmed by 5 bases and J by 3 bases, leaving 11 bases between them. The CDR3 totals 14 residues. The CDR3 protein is CASSPTGSGNTIYF. The CDR3 DNA reads TGTGCCAGCAGCCCTACAGGGAGTGGAAACACCATATATTTT.

The V call is TRBV19, the J call TRBJ2-3; 7 bases are shared with TRBD2. Germline trimming cut 4 bases from V and 2 bases from J; bases unmatched to any gene: 6. The CDR3 covers 15 residues. In germline, CDR1 is LNHDA, CDR2 SQIVND (reference sequence). CDR3 sequence (DNA): TGTGCCAGTAGTAACTCGGGGGGAGCCACAGATACGCAGTATTTT. Amino acids: CASSNSGGATDTQYF.

The V call is TRBV28, the J call TRBJ2-3, with D uncertain. This CDR3 has 12 amino acids. The germline gives CDR1 MDHEN, CDR2 SYDVKM. V lost 7 bases and J lost 8, with 13 bases in between. CDR3 loop: CASTIGMGTQYF. DNA of the CDR3: TGTGCCAGCACCATTGGTATGGGTACGCAGTATTTT.

J is TRBJ1-4 and V is TRBV7-2, with a tentative D call TRBD1 (5 bases). Trimming cost V 5 bases and J 8 bases, with 18 bases left between them. CDR3 size: 15 residues. Per germline, CDR1 SGHTA and CDR2 FQGNSA. The CDR3 protein is CASSLSGRWEEKLFF. In DNA, the CDR3 is TGTGCCAGCAGCCTGTCAGGGCGGTGGGAAGAAAAACTGTTTTTT. The full variable domain, completed using reference TRBV7-2 and TRBJ1-4, is GAGVSQSPSNKVTEKGKDVELRCDPISGHTALYWYRQSLGQGLEFLIYFQGNSAPDKSGLPSDRFSAERTGGSVSTLTIQRTQQEDSAVYLCASSLSGRWEEKLFFGSGTQLSVL.

CDR3 in DNA: TGCGCCAGCACTAGGACAGGGGCGAACTACCAACCGGGGATCTATGGCTACACCTTC. Protein sequence: CASTRTGANYQPGIYGYTF. V usage is TRBV10-2 and J usage is TRBJ1-2; TRBD1 matches 9 bases. V lost 7 bases and J lost 4; bases outside the gene matches: 22. The CDR3 contains 19 residues. Germline V gene sequence: CDR1 WSHSY, CDR2 SAAADI.